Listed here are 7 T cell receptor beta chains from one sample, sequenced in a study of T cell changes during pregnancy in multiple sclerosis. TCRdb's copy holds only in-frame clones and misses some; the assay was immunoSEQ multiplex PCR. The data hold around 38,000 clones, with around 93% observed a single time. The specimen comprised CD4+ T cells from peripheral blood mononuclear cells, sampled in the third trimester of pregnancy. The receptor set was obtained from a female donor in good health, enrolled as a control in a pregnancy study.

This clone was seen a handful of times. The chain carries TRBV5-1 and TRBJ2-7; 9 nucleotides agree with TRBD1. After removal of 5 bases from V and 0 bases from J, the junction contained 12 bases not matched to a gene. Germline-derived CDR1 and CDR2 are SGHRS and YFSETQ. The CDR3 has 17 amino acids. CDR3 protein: CASRSGTGIGSSYEQYF. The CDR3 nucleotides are TGCGCCAGCAGATCCGGGACAGGGATTGGGAGCTCCTACGAGCAGTACTTC.

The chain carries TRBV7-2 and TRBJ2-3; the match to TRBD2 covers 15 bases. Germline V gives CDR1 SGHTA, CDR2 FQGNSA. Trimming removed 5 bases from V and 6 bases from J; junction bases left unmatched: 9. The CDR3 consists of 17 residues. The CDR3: CASSKRTSGGARDTQYF. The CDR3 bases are TGTGCCAGCAGCAAACGGACTAGCGGGGGGGCCAGGGATACGCAGTATTTT.

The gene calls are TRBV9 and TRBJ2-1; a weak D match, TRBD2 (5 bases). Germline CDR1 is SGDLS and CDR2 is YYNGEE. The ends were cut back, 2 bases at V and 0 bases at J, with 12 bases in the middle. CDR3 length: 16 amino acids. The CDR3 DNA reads TGTGCCAGCAGCGTCGGAGCGGTAAGCTCCTACAATGAGCAGTTCTTC. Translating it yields CASSVGAVSSYNEQFF.

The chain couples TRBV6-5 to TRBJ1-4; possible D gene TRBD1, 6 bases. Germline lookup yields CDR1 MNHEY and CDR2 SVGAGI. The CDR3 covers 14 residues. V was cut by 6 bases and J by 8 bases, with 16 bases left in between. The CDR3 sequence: CASSLRGLGEKLFF. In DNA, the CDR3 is TGTGCCAGCAGCCTCAGGGGCTTGGGGGAAAAACTGTTTTTT.

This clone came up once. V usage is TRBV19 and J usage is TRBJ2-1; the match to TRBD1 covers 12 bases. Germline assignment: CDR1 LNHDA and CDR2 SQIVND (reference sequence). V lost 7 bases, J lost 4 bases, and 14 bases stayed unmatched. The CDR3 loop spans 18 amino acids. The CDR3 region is CASTHLMLGQGAYNEQFF. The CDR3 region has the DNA TGTGCCAGTACCCACCTAATGTTGGGACAGGGGGCGTACAATGAGCAGTTCTTC.

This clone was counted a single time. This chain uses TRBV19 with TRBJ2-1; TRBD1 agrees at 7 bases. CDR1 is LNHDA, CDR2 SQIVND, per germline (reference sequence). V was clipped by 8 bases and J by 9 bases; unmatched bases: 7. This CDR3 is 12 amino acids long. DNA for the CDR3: TGTGCCAGTTCGCGTCGGGACAGTGAGCAGTTCTTC. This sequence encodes CASSRRDSEQFF.

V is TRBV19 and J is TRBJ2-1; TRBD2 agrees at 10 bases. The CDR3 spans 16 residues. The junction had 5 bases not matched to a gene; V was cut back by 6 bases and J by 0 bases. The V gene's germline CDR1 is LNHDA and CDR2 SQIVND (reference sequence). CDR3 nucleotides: TGTGCCAGTAGAGAGCGGGGGGGCTTCTCCTACAATGAGCAGTTCTTC. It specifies CASRERGGFSYNEQFF.